These 4 T cell receptor beta chains came from one sample sequenced in a study of cytomegalovirus exposure and HLA in healthy donors. This PCR relied on a set of 60 Vbeta primers and 13 Jbeta primers. Libraries were prepared by immunoSEQ multiplex PCR; TCRdb keeps only in-frame clonotypes and omits some of them. The profile covers 180,000 or so clones, with under 80% appearing a single time and over 2.5% taken by the ten largest. The sequencing sample was made of PBMCs. The receptors derive from a female donor in good health and CMV-seronegative.

The J gene is TRBJ1-1, the V gene TRBV6-5; unclear D gene. Trimming took off 10 bases at V and 0 bases at J, with 3 bases between the two ends. Germline V gene sequence: CDR1 MNHEY, CDR2 SVGAGI. The CDR3 is 10 amino acids. The CDR3 sequence is CATMNTEAFF. The CDR3, as DNA: TGTGCCACCATGAACACTGAAGCTTTCTTT.

This clone was observed a handful of times. CDR3 DNA: TGTGCCAGCAGCTCGGTCTACACAGATACGCAGTATTTT. Protein: CASSSVYTDTQYF. The chain uses TRBV9 and TRBJ2-3; D gene ambiguous. Germline loops: CDR1 SGDLS, CDR2 YYNGEE. Trimming stripped 4 bases from V and 2 bases from J, with 8 bases between. The CDR3 length is 13 residues.

V usage is TRBV5-6 and J usage is TRBJ1-5; D is ambiguous. The CDR3 runs to 13 residues. V lost 0 bases, J lost 2 bases, and 3 bases lay in between. Germline V gives CDR1 SGHDT, CDR2 YYEEEE. The CDR3 DNA is TGTGCCAGCAGCTTGGTAGGCAATCAGCCCCAGCATTTT. It specifies CASSLVGNQPQHF.

This chain joins TRBV9 and TRBJ2-5, with 11 bases aligning to TRBD2. This CDR3 spans 16 amino acids. V lost 3 bases, J lost 5 bases, and 9 bases stayed unmatched. Per the germline V gene, CDR1 is SGDLS and CDR2 is YYNGEE. CDR3 amino acids: CASSGGSGGAGETQYF. As DNA, the CDR3 is TGTGCCAGCAGCGGTGGTAGCGGGGGGGCGGGTGAGACCCAGTACTTC.